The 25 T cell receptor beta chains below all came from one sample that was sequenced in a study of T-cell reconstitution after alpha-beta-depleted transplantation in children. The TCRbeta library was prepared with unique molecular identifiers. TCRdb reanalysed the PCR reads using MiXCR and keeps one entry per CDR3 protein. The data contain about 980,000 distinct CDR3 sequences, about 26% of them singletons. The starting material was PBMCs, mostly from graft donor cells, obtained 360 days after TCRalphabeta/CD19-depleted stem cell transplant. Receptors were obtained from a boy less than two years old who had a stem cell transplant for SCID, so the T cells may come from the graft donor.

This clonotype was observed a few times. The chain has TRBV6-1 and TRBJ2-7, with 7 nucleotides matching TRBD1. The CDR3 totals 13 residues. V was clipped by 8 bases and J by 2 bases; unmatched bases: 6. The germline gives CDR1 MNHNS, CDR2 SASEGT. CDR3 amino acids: CASGDRETYEQYF. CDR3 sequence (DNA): TGTGCCAGCGGAGACAGGGAAACCTACGAGCAGTACTTC.

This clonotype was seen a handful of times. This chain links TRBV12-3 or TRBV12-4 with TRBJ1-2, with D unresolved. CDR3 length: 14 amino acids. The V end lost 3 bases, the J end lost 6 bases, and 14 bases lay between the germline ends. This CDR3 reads CASSFLEGGDGYTF. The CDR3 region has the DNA TGTGCCAGCAGTTTTCTCGAAGGCGGGGATGGCTACACCTTC.

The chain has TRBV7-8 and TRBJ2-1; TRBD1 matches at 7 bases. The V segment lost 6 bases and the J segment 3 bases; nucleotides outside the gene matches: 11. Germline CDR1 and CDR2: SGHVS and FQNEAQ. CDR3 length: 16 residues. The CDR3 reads CASSHALGQDYNEQFF. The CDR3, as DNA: TGTGCCAGCAGTCACGCCCTTGGACAGGACTACAATGAGCAGTTCTTC.

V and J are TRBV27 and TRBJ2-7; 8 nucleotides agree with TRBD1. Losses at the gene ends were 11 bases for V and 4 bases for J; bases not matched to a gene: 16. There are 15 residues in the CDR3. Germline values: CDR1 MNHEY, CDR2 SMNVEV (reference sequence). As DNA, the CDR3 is TGTGCCGCCAGCAGTTTCAGAACAGGGGGGTACGAGCAGTACTTC. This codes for CAASSFRTGGYEQYF.

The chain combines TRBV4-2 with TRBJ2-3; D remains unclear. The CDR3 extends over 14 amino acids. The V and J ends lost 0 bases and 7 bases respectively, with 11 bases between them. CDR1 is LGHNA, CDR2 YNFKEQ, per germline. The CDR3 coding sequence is TGTGCCAGCAGCCAAGATATCAGGAGCTATACGCAGTATTTT. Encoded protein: CASSQDIRSYTQYF.

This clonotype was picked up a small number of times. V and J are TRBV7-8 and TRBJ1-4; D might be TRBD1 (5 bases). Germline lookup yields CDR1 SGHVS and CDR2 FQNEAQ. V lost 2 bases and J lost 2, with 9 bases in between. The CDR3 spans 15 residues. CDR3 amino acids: CASSLLGVTNEKLFF. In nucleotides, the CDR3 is TGTGCCAGCAGCTTACTGGGGGTGACTAATGAAAAACTGTTTTTT.

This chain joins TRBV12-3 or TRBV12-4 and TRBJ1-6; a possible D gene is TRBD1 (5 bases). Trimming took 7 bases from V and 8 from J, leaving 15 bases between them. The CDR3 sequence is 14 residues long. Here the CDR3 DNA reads TGTGCCAGCACGAAGGACATGACGGATTCACCCCTCCACTTT. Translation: CASTKDMTDSPLHF.

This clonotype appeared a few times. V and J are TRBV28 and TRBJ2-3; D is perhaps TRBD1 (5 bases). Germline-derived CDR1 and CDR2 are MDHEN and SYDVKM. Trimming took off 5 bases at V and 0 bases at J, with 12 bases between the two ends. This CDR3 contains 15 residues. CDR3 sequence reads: CASSGATKSTDTQYF. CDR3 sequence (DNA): TGTGCCAGCAGTGGGGCTACGAAAAGCACAGATACGCAGTATTTT.

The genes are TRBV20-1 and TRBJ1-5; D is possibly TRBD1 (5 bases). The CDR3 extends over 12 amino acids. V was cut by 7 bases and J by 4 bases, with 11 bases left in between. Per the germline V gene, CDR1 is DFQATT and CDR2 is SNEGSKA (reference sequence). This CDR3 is CSVRAGNQPQHF. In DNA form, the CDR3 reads TGCAGTGTTAGGGCAGGGAATCAGCCCCAGCATTTT.

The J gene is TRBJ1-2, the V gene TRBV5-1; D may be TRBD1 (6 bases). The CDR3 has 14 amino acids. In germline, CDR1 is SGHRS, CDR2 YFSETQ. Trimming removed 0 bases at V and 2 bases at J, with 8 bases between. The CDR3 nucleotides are TGCGCCAGCAGCTTGGTGACAGGAAACTATGGCTACACCTTC. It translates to CASSLVTGNYGYTF.

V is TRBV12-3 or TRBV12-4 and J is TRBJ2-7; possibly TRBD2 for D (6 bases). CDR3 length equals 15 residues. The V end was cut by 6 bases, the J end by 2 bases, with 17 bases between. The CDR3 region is CASSRGGTSPYEQYF. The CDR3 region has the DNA TGTGCCAGCAGCCGTGGGGGGACTTCACCCTACGAGCAGTACTTC.

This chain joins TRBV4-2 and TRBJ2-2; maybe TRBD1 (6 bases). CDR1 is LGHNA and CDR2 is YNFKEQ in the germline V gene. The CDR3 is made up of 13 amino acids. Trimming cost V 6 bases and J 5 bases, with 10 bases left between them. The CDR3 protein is CASRAGETGELFF. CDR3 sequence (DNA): TGTGCCAGCAGGGCAGGGGAAACCGGGGAGCTGTTTTTT.

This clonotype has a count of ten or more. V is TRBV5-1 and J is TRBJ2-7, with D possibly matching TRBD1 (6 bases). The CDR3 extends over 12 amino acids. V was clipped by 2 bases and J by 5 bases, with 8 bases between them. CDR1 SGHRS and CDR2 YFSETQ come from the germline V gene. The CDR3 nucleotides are TGCGCCAGCAGCTTTGGGACAAACGAGCAGTACTTC. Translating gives CASSFGTNEQYF.

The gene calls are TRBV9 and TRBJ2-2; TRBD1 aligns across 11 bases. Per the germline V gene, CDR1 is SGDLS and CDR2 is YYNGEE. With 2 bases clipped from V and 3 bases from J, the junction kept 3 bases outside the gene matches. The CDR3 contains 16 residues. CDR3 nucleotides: TGTGCCAGCAGCGTCGGGACAGGGGGATACACCGGGGAGCTGTTTTTT. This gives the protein CASSVGTGGYTGELFF.

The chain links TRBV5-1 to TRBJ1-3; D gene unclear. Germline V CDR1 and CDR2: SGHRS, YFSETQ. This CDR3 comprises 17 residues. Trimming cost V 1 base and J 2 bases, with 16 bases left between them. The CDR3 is CASSLKGHETTGNTIYF. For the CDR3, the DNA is TGCGCCAGCAGCTTGAAGGGCCACGAGACTACTGGAAACACCATATATTTT. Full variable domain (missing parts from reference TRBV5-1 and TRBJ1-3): KAGVTQTPRYLIKTRGQQVTLSCSPISGHRSVSWYQQTPGQGLQFLFEYFSETQRNKGNFPGRFSGRQFSNSRSEMNVSTLELGDSALYLCASSLKGHETTGNTIYFGEGSWLTVV.

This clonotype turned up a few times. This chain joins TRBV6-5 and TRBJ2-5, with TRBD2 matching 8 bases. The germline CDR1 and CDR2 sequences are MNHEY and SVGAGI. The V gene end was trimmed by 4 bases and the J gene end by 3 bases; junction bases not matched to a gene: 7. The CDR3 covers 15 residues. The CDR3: CASSFGLASEETQYF. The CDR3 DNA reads TGTGCCAGCAGTTTTGGACTAGCATCCGAAGAGACCCAGTACTTC.

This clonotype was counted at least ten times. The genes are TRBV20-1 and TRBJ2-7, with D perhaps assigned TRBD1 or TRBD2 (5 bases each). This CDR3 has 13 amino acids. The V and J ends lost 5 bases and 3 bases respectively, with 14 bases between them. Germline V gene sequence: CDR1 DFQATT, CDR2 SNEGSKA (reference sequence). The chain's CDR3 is CSAPGTLGYEQYF. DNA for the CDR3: TGCAGTGCTCCTGGGACCCTGGGCTACGAGCAGTACTTC.

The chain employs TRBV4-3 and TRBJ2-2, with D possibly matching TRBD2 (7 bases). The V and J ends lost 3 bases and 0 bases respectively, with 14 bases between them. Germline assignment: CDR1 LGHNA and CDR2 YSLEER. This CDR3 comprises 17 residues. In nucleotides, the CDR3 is TGCGCCAGCAGCCACTTAGAGGGGGGGCCGAACACCGGGGAGCTGTTTTTT. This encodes CASSHLEGGPNTGELFF.

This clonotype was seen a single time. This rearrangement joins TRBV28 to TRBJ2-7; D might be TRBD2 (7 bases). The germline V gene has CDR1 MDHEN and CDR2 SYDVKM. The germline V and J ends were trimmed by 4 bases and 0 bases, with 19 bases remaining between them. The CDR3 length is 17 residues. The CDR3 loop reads CASSSLGGPRSSYEQYF. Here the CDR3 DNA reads TGTGCCAGCAGTTCCCTGGGGGGGCCACGGAGCTCCTACGAGCAGTACTTC.

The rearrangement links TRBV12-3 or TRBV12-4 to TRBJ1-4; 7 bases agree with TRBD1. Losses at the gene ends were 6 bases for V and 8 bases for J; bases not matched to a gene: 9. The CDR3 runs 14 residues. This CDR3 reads CASRHTGVGEKLFF. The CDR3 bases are TGTGCCAGCAGGCATACAGGGGTTGGGGAAAAACTGTTTTTT.

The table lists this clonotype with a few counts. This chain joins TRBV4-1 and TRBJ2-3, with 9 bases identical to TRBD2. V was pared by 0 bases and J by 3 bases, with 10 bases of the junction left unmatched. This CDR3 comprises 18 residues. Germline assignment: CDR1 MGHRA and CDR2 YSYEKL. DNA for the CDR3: TGCGCCAGCAGCCAAGATGCGGCGGTTAGCGGGGGTACAGATACGCAGTATTTT. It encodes CASSQDAAVSGGTDTQYF.

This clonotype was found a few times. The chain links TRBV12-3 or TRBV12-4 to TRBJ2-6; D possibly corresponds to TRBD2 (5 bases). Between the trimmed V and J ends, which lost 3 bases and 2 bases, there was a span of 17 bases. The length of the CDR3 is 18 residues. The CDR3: CASSLVAGGMAGANVLTF. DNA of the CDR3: TGTGCCAGCAGTTTGGTTGCAGGAGGAATGGCTGGGGCCAACGTCCTGACTTTC.

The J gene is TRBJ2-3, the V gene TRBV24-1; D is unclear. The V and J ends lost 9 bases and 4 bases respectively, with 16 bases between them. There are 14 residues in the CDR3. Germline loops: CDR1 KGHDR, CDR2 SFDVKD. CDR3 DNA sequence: TGTGCCACCGGATCACCCACCTGGGCAGATACGCAGTATTTT. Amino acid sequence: CATGSPTWADTQYF.

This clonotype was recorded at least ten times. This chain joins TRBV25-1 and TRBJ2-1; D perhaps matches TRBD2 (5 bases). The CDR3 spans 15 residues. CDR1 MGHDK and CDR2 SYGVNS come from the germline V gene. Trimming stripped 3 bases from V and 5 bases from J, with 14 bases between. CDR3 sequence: CASSEPGIKNNEQFF. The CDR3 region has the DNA TGTGCCAGCAGTGAGCCCGGGATTAAGAACAATGAGCAGTTCTTC.

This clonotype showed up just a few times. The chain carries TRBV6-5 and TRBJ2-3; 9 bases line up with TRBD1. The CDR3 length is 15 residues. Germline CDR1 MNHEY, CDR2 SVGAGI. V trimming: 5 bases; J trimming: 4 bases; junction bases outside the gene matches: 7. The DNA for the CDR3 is TGTGCCAGCAGTAACAGGGGGCGTGAGGCAGATACGCAGTATTTT. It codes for CASSNRGREADTQYF.